A selection of T cell receptor beta chains follows, all from one sample in a study of metastatic and nonmetastatic thyroid tumors. With MiXCR, TCRdb reprocessed the PCR reads. This sample has about 70,000 clones, with roughly a sixth found just once. The material sequenced was blood. These receptors all stem from a female donor with papillary thyroid cancer or a benign thyroid nodule (not recorded which). Some clones in this sample may be carry-over from other donors' samples. Each CDR3 is given with its conserved first and last residue. A D gene is named only where the DNA matches it firmly. Expanded clones are given a class, and other clones once, few, many or no size at all.

V: TRBV9
D: NA
J: TRBJ2-1
size: many
DNA: TGTGCCAGCAGCGTAGAGCCCGACCTCTCCTACAATGAGCAGTTCTTC
CDR3: CASSVEPDLSYNEQFF

V: TRBV27
D: NA
J: TRBJ1-2
size: few
DNA: TGTGCCAGCAGTTTATCAGGCAGGGCGGTTGGTTGGAACTATGGCTACACCTTC
CDR3: CASSLSGRAVGWNYGYTF

V: TRBV2
D: NA
J: TRBJ1-1
size: many
DNA: TGTGCCAGCAGGGGCGGGGAAGCTTTCTTT
CDR3: CASRGGEAFF

V: TRBV3-1
D: NA
J: TRBJ2-7
size: many
DNA: TGTGCCAGCAGCCAAGGCCCCCAGTCTGGTGAGCAGTACTTC
CDR3: CASSQGPQSGEQYF

V: TRBV7-9
D: NA
J: TRBJ2-1
size: many
DNA: TGTGCCAGCAGCTTATCCGTTTCCTACAATGAGCAGTTCTTC
CDR3: CASSLSVSYNEQFF

V: TRBV24-1
D: TRBD1
J: TRBJ2-2
size: NA
DNA: TGTGCCACCAGTCCGGACAGGGGAGTAAACACCGGGGAGCTGTTTTTT
CDR3: CATSPDRGVNTGELFF

V: TRBV20-1
D: NA
J: TRBJ1-2
size: NA
DNA: TGCAGTGCTACGGACAGTTTAGTTGGCTACACCTTC
CDR3: CSATDSLVGYTF

V: TRBV28
D: TRBD1
J: TRBJ2-7
size: few
DNA: TGTGCCAGCAGTTCCCCTACTCGCCGGACAGGCTACTACGAGCAGTACTTC
CDR3: CASSSPTRRTGYYEQYF

V: TRBV7-9
D: NA
J: TRBJ2-7
size: many
DNA: TGTGCCAGCAGCCCTGGAGGCTCCTACGAGCAGTACTTC
CDR3: CASSPGGSYEQYF

V: TRBV7-2
D: NA
J: TRBJ2-7
size: NA
DNA: TGTGCCAGCAGCCGGGACCGATCAGCCTACGAGCAGTACTTC
CDR3: CASSRDRSAYEQYF

V: TRBV5-1
D: TRBD2
J: TRBJ2-3
size: many
DNA: TGCGCCAGCAGCTCTCGACTAGCGGCAGATACGCAGTATTTT
CDR3: CASSSRLAADTQYF

V: TRBV5-6
D: NA
J: TRBJ2-3
size: NA
DNA: TGTGCCAGCAGCTTGGTCCAGGACACAGATACGCAGTATTTT
CDR3: CASSLVQDTDTQYF

V: TRBV7-8
D: NA
J: TRBJ1-1
size: NA
DNA: TGTGCCAGCAGCCTCGGGGGCGTAGGGACTGAATCTTTCTTT
CDR3: CASSLGGVGTESFF

V: TRBV6-6
D: TRBD1
J: TRBJ2-7
size: many
DNA: TGTGCCAGCAGTTACCGACAGGGGTACGAGCAGTACTTC
CDR3: CASSYRQGYEQYF

V: TRBV28
D: NA
J: TRBJ2-3
size: many
DNA: TGTGCCAGCAGTTTCCCCCCTTTTAGGAACCCACACCCAAGCACAGATACGCAGTATTTT
CDR3: CASSFPPFRNPHPSTDTQYF

V: TRBV11-2
D: NA
J: TRBJ2-7
size: many
DNA: TGTGCCAGCAGCTTAGCCGACTCTGCATACGAGCAGTACTTC
CDR3: CASSLADSAYEQYF

V: TRBV19
D: TRBD1
J: TRBJ2-5
size: many
DNA: TGTGCCAGTAGTTCGGACAGGGGGCGAGAGACCCAGTACTTC
CDR3: CASSSDRGRETQYF

V: TRBV28
D: NA
J: TRBJ1-6
size: NA
DNA: TGTGCCAGCAGTTTAGCCCAACAAGTTTCACCCCTCCACTTT
CDR3: CASSLAQQVSPLHF

V: TRBV7-2
D: TRBD2
J: TRBJ2-2
size: NA
DNA: TGTGCCAGCAGCTTAGTGCCAGCGGGGGCCTCAGTGGGCGGGGAGCTGTTTTTT
CDR3: CASSLVPAGASVGGELFF

V: TRBV20-1
D: TRBD2
J: TRBJ2-5
size: many
DNA: TGCAGTGGACTAGCGGGGTGGGAGACCCAGTACTTC
CDR3: CSGLAGWETQYF

V: TRBV2
D: TRBD1
J: TRBJ1-1
size: many
DNA: TGTGCCAGCAGGGGGGTGGGACAGAAGAACACTGAAGCTTTCTTT
CDR3: CASRGVGQKNTEAFF

V: TRBV5-1
D: NA
J: TRBJ2-1
size: NA
DNA: TGCGCCAGCAGCTTACTGGCGGGGCGCCTGGTCTTC
CDR3: CASSLLAGRLVF

V: TRBV20-1
D: TRBD2
J: TRBJ2-1
size: many
DNA: TGCAGTGCTAGAGGGTTGGGCGGGAGAGGAGGCTACAATGAGCAGTTCTTC
CDR3: CSARGLGGRGGYNEQFF

V: TRBV12-3/TRBV12-4
D: TRBD2
J: TRBJ2-1
size: few
DNA: TGTGCCAGCAGTTTATTAGCGGGGGAGTTCGATGAGCAGTTCTTC
CDR3: CASSLLAGEFDEQFF

V: TRBV7-2
D: NA
J: TRBJ1-1
size: many
DNA: TGTGCCAGCAGCCGGGCCATGAACACTGAAGCTTTCTTT
CDR3: CASSRAMNTEAFF

V: TRBV12-3/TRBV12-4
D: NA
J: TRBJ2-1
size: NA
DNA: TGTGCCAGCAAATACCGGGAATACAATGAGCAGTTCTTC
CDR3: CASKYREYNEQFF

V: TRBV27
D: TRBD1
J: TRBJ1-2
size: few
DNA: TGTGCCAGCAGTTTAGATGGCAGGGGGTTAAATGGCTACACCTTC
CDR3: CASSLDGRGLNGYTF

V: TRBV9
D: TRBD1
J: TRBJ2-2
size: many
DNA: TGTGCCAGCAGCGTCCGCGTTGAGGGGGCGAGGACCGGGGAGCTGTTTTTT
CDR3: CASSVRVEGARTGELFF

V: TRBV20-1
D: NA
J: TRBJ1-1
size: few
DNA: TGCAGTGCTAGCCCCCGGACAAGACACACTGAAGCTTTCTTT
CDR3: CSASPRTRHTEAFF

V: TRBV7-9
D: TRBD2
J: TRBJ2-1
size: many
DNA: TGTGCCAGCAGCAGCCCAGCGGGGAGCTCCTACAATGAGCAGTTCTTC
CDR3: CASSSPAGSSYNEQFF

V: TRBV3-1
D: NA
J: TRBJ2-7
size: many
DNA: TGTGCCAGCAGCCAAAAAGGGGGAGGGGTCGAGCAGTACTTC
CDR3: CASSQKGGGVEQYF

V: TRBV12-3/TRBV12-4
D: TRBD2
J: TRBJ2-2
size: NA
DNA: TGTGTCAGCACCCCTGGGGCTACTAGCGTGAACACCGGGGAGCTGTTTTTT
CDR3: CVSTPGATSVNTGELFF

V: TRBV20-1
D: NA
J: TRBJ1-5
size: NA
DNA: TGCAGTGCCGACACCAAAACAGCCCCCAATCAGCCCCAGCATTTT
CDR3: CSADTKTAPNQPQHF

V: TRBV6-1
D: TRBD1
J: TRBJ1-2
size: many
DNA: TGTGCCAGCAGGGAAGGGACAGGGGGATTTGGTGGCTACACCTTC
CDR3: CASREGTGGFGGYTF

V: TRBV19
D: NA
J: TRBJ1-1
size: NA
DNA: TGTGCCAGTAGCCCCCTGGACTCATGGACTGAAGCTTTCTTT
CDR3: CASSPLDSWTEAFF

V: TRBV27
D: TRBD1
J: TRBJ1-1
size: NA
DNA: TGTGCCAGCAGTTTCCTCCGGGACAGGACCGAAGCTTTCTTT
CDR3: CASSFLRDRTEAFF

V: TRBV18
D: NA
J: TRBJ2-3
size: many
DNA: TGTGCCAGCTCACCTGAGAGGGTCACAGATACGCAGTATTTT
CDR3: CASSPERVTDTQYF

V: TRBV6-1
D: TRBD1
J: TRBJ1-5
size: many
DNA: TGTGCCAGCAGTGAACAGGGGGCTGAACAGCCCCAGCATTTT
CDR3: CASSEQGAEQPQHF

V: TRBV10-1
D: TRBD1
J: TRBJ1-4
size: many
DNA: TGCGCCAGCAGCACTGGACAGGGAAATGAAAAACTGTTTTTT
CDR3: CASSTGQGNEKLFF

V: TRBV12-1
D: NA
J: TRBJ1-1
size: many
DNA: TGTGCCAGCAGCCCTAACTCTGAAGAGAACACTGAAGCTTTCTTT
CDR3: CASSPNSEENTEAFF

V: TRBV6-6
D: NA
J: TRBJ2-7
size: many
DNA: TGTGCCAGCAGTTACTCTCAGGGTATCTACGAGCAGTACTTC
CDR3: CASSYSQGIYEQYF

V: TRBV9
D: NA
J: TRBJ1-2
size: many
DNA: TGTGCCAGCAGCGTAGCAGACAGTGACGGGTACTATGGCTACACCTTC
CDR3: CASSVADSDGYYGYTF

V: TRBV6-5
D: NA
J: TRBJ1-6
size: NA
DNA: TGTGCCAGCAGTTACGCCTTGACAGGACAGTATTCACCCCTCCACTTT
CDR3: CASSYALTGQYSPLHF

V: TRBV19
D: NA
J: TRBJ2-7
size: many
DNA: TGTGCCAGTAGTATGAGCCTCGCGTCTGAGCAGTACTTC
CDR3: CASSMSLASEQYF

V: TRBV19
D: TRBD1
J: TRBJ1-5
size: many
DNA: TGTGCCAGTAGCGGGACAGGGGGCGGTCAGCCCCAGCATTTT
CDR3: CASSGTGGGQPQHF

V: TRBV19
D: NA
J: TRBJ1-2
size: many
DNA: TGTGCCAGTAGTATGCGGGACACCCCAGGCTACACCTTC
CDR3: CASSMRDTPGYTF

V: TRBV27
D: NA
J: TRBJ1-5
size: few
DNA: TGCGCCACCGGGAATATAAATCAGCCCCAGCATTTT
CDR3: CATGNINQPQHF

V: TRBV4-1
D: NA
J: TRBJ1-5
size: many
DNA: TGCGCCAGCAGCCAAGATAAGGACACTAGCAATCAGCCCCAGCATTTT
CDR3: CASSQDKDTSNQPQHF

V: TRBV12-3/TRBV12-4
D: NA
J: TRBJ1-1
size: few
DNA: TGTGCCAGCAGTTTATCAGGTTTGAACACTGAAGCTTTCTTT
CDR3: CASSLSGLNTEAFF

V: TRBV6-1
D: NA
J: TRBJ2-1
size: few
DNA: TGTGCCAGCAGTGAACCCCGTCAGGGCAGTTTTTTTTCCAATGAGCAGTTCTTC
CDR3: CASSEPRQGSFFSNEQFF

V: TRBV4-1
D: NA
J: TRBJ1-3
size: many
DNA: TGCGCCAGCAGCCAAGTTCGGGGGACTGGAAACACCATATATTTT
CDR3: CASSQVRGTGNTIYF

V: TRBV6-5
D: NA
J: TRBJ2-1
size: few
DNA: TGTGCCAGCAGTTACGGTTGGGGCAGGGAGCAGTTCTTC
CDR3: CASSYGWGREQFF

V: TRBV13
D: TRBD1
J: TRBJ2-7
size: many
DNA: TGTGCCAGCAGCCCTAAGACAGGGCACGAGCAGTACTTC
CDR3: CASSPKTGHEQYF

V: TRBV28
D: NA
J: TRBJ1-5
size: few
DNA: TGTGCCAGCAGTTTAAGTCAGGGGCGCAATCAGCCCCAGCATTTT
CDR3: CASSLSQGRNQPQHF

V: TRBV27
D: TRBD2
J: TRBJ2-7
size: few
DNA: TGTGCCAGCAGTTTAGGGGGGGAGCACGAGCAGTACTTC
CDR3: CASSLGGEHEQYF

V: TRBV3-1
D: NA
J: TRBJ2-2
size: many
DNA: TGTGCCAGCAGCCCCCTAGGCACCGGGGAGCTGTTTTTT
CDR3: CASSPLGTGELFF

V: TRBV12-3/TRBV12-4
D: NA
J: TRBJ1-4
size: NA
DNA: TGTGCCAGCAGTAACCTCAAAGGACAGCGTAATGAAAAACTGTTTTTT
CDR3: CASSNLKGQRNEKLFF

V: TRBV24-1
D: NA
J: TRBJ1-2
size: few
DNA: TGTGCCACCAGTGCAACCAACTATGGCTACACCTTC
CDR3: CATSATNYGYTF

V: TRBV30
D: NA
J: TRBJ1-6
size: many
DNA: TGTGCCTGGAGAACCGGGGCCCCACCAGGTTCACCCCTCCACTTT
CDR3: CAWRTGAPPGSPLHF

V: TRBV4-2
D: TRBD1
J: TRBJ1-6
size: once
DNA: TGTGCCAGCAGCCACCCTACAGGGGTTGGCTATAATTCACCCCTCCACTTT
CDR3: CASSHPTGVGYNSPLHF